These T cell receptor beta chains were read from a single sample in a study of blood T cell repertoires in COVID-19. Repertoires were generated with immunoSEQ multiplex PCR, while TCRdb's copy carries only in-frame clones and drops some. This table has hundreds of thousands of clones, roughly 90% appearing once. The sequencing sample was made of peripheral blood. Receptors originate from a man aged 60 to 69 who had recovered from COVID-19. The CDR3 runs from the conserved cysteine through the conserved F or W. Fields, in order: V gene, clone size, CDR3 length, D gene, J gene, CDR3 protein, CDR3 DNA. The D gene is left open where the match is weak. Clone size is stated in some rows and not others, as once, few, many or a class when expanded.

>TRBV7-9|.|14|.|TRBJ2-3
CASSLQGYSDTQYF
TGTGCCAGCAGCTTGCAGGGCTACTCAGATACGCAGTATTTT
>TRBV3-1/TRBV3-2|.|14|TRBD2|TRBJ2-5
CASSHLTSLETQYF
TGTGCCAGCAGCCATTTGACTAGCCTTGAGACCCAGTACTTC
>TRBV9|.|14|.|TRBJ1-1
CASSPGVWNTEAFF
TGTGCCAGCAGCCCAGGGGTTTGGAACACTGAAGCTTTCTTT
>TRBV5-1|.|14|.|TRBJ2-5
CASSFTAGRETQYF
TGCGCCAGCAGCTTCACAGCGGGCAGGGAGACCCAGTACTTC
>TRBV19|.|16|TRBD1|TRBJ2-4
CASSFRGFIAKNIQYF
TGTGCCAGTAGTTTCAGGGGGTTTATCGCCAAAAACATTCAGTACTTC
>TRBV12-3/TRBV12-4|.|12|.|TRBJ1-2
CASSFRSAGYTF
TGTGCCAGCAGTTTCAGAAGTGCTGGCTACACCTTC
>TRBV5-5|.|14|.|TRBJ1-1
CASSLSQANTEAFF
TGTGCCAGCAGCTTATCACAGGCGAACACTGAAGCTTTCTTT
>TRBV27|.|14|TRBD2|TRBJ2-7
CASSFLAGSYEQYF
TGTGCCAGCAGTTTCTTAGCGGGGTCTTACGAGCAGTACTTC
>TRBV27|once|15|.|TRBJ2-2
CASSFAGAGTGELFF
TGTGCCAGCAGTTTCGCGGGGGCCGGCACCGGGGAGCTGTTTTTT
>TRBV27|.|13|.|TRBJ1-1
CASSLTGNTEAFF
TGTGCCAGCAGTTTGACAGGGAACACTGAAGCTTTCTTT
>TRBV7-8|.|15|.|TRBJ2-2
CASSPAGAGTGELFF
TGTGCCAGCAGCCCTGCGGGGGCGGGAACCGGGGAGCTGTTTTTT
>TRBV5-1|.|15|.|TRBJ2-5
CASSRTIAPEETQYF
TGCGCCAGCAGCCGTACAATAGCGCCGGAAGAGACCCAGTACTTC
>TRBV28|.|13|TRBD1|TRBJ1-2
CASSPGQSYGYTF
TGTGCCAGCAGCCCGGGACAGTCCTATGGCTACACCTTC
>TRBV28|once|15|TRBD1|TRBJ2-2
CASRLAGTGGGELFF
TGTGCCAGCAGACTGGCCGGGACAGGAGGCGGGGAGCTGTTTTTT
>TRBV10-3|few|14|.|TRBJ1-5
CAISEEVGSQPQHF
TGTGCCATCAGTGAGGAAGTGGGCAGTCAGCCCCAGCATTTT
>TRBV27|.|16|TRBD2|TRBJ2-4
CASSSYLGSGGNIQYF
TGTGCCAGCAGTTCCTACCTGGGATCGGGGGGGAACATTCAGTACTTC
>TRBV2|.|13|TRBD1|TRBJ2-1
CASSPNRGNEQFF
TGTGCCAGCAGTCCCAACAGGGGGAATGAGCAGTTCTTC
>TRBV28|.|17|TRBD1|TRBJ2-2
CASHTGGQGMATGELFF
TGTGCCAGCCATACTGGGGGACAGGGGATGGCCACCGGGGAGCTGTTTTTT
>TRBV20-1|.|10|.|TRBJ2-1
CSASRGEQFF
TGCAGTGCTTCTCGCGGTGAGCAGTTCTTC
>TRBV19|.|14|.|TRBJ2-2
CASSMSSATGELFF
TGTGCCAGTAGTATGAGCAGCGCCACCGGGGAGCTGTTTTTT
>TRBV27|.|16|TRBD2|TRBJ2-2
CASSQHGGRDTGELFF
TGTGCCAGCAGCCAACACGGGGGGAGGGACACCGGGGAGCTGTTTTTT
>TRBV4-1|.|13|.|TRBJ1-5
CASSPPGGQPQHF
TGCGCCAGCAGCCCCCCGGGGGGTCAGCCCCAGCATTTT
>TRBV27|.|14|.|TRBJ2-4
CASRGGGYKNIQYF
TGTGCCAGCAGGGGAGGGGGGTACAAAAACATTCAGTACTTC
>TRBV19|.|15|TRBD1|TRBJ2-5
CASSTPGTGFGTQYF
TGTGCCAGTAGTACTCCCGGGACAGGGTTTGGGACCCAGTACTTC
>TRBV2|.|13|.|TRBJ1-5
CASRLNSNQPQHF
TGTGCCAGCAGACTAAATAGCAATCAGCCCCAGCATTTT
>TRBV6-1|.|14|.|TRBJ1-2
CASSDGQAAYGYTF
TGTGCCAGCAGTGATGGTCAGGCCGCCTATGGCTACACCTTC
>TRBV2|.|12|TRBD1|TRBJ2-7
CASSRQGTEQYF
TGTGCCAGCAGTAGACAGGGGACCGAGCAGTACTTC
>TRBV5-1|once|14|.|TRBJ1-4
CASSLGGTNEKLFF
TGCGCCAGCAGCTTGGGAGGGACTAATGAAAAACTGTTTTTT
>TRBV6-5|few|16|.|TRBJ1-3
CASSSGTTVSGNTIYF
TGTGCCAGCAGTTCCGGGACAACCGTCTCTGGAAACACCATATATTTT
>TRBV13|.|16|TRBD1|TRBJ1-2
CASSPRTGGAEYGYTF
TGTGCCAGCAGCCCCCGGACAGGGGGCGCGGAATATGGCTACACCTTC
>TRBV18|.|14|.|TRBJ2-1
CASSPTQGYNEQFF
TGTGCCAGCTCCCCAACCCAGGGGTACAATGAGCAGTTCTTC
>TRBV5-1|few|14|.|TRBJ1-1
CASSFTGKGEEAFF
TGCGCCAGCAGCTTTACAGGGAAGGGAGAGGAAGCTTTCTTT
>TRBV7-6|.|14|TRBD1|TRBJ2-3
CASSLQTGADTQYF
TGTGCCAGCAGCTTACAGACAGGGGCAGATACGCAGTATTTT
>TRBV6-6|.|14|.|TRBJ1-5
CASSYPGPNQPQHF
TGTGCCAGCAGTTATCCAGGGCCCAATCAGCCCCAGCATTTT
>TRBV5-1|.|16|TRBD1|TRBJ1-5
CASSLGDSYSNQPQHF
TGCGCCAGCAGCTTGGGGGACAGTTATAGCAATCAGCCCCAGCATTTT
>TRBV24-1|.|16|.|TRBJ1-4
CATSDATGKPNEKLFF
TGTGCCACCAGTGATGCTACAGGGAAGCCTAATGAAAAACTGTTTTTT
>TRBV5-1|.|13|.|TRBJ2-3
CASMTGGTDTQYF
TGCGCCAGCATGACGGGGGGCACAGATACGCAGTATTTT
>TRBV5-1|.|12|TRBD1|TRBJ2-3
CASSRQGDTQYF
TGCGCCAGCAGCCGACAGGGAGATACGCAGTATTTT